The T cell receptor (beta chain) described here comes from a study of radiotherapy plus CTLA-4 blockade in lung cancer (dated 2018 in TCRdb). Background for the entire study: Objective responses were observed in 18% of enrolled patients, and disease control was achieved in around 28%.

To prepare the library, the immunoSEQ multiplex PCR assay was applied. The table comes from immuneACCESS by way of TCRdb, which keeps in-frame sequences with V and J called. Part of the clones is missing from these tables; in studies checked, under half for an unresolved V gene and the rest for unknown reasons. The sample table contains 70,000 to 90,000 clones; only one count was recorded for over 65% of them. The ten most abundant clones make up less than 7.5% of the sample. As concerns this clone: Its recognized antigen is unknown. Base-call qualities are not available, and no considerably larger clone is one nucleotide away.

Study-wide conclusions, independent of this receptor: Early dynamic changes in blood T cell clones, together with increased serum interferon-beta after radiation, were reported as the strongest predictors of response. After treatment with radiotherapy and ipilimumab, TCR clones that originated in tumors expanded in peripheral blood.

The CDR3, from cysteine to phenylalanine, totals 15 residues. Only the CDR3 portion is preserved as DNA: 45 bases, with reading frame beginning at the first base. From a lookup of the germline V gene, CDR1 and CDR2 are LGHNA and YSLEER. V ends up 3 bases short and J 1 base short, with an unmatched junction base count of 3. Focal radiation therapy combined with CTLA-4 blockade (ipilimumab) was tested in patients with chemo-refractory metastatic non-small-cell lung cancer. This specimen was peripheral blood, taken from a patient treated with radiotherapy plus ipilimumab. This clonotype originated in a human donor with non-small cell lung cancer who had a complete response to radiotherapy plus ipilimumab. The sequence joins TRBV4-3 to TRBJ1-1, with 9 junctional bases fitting TRBD1. At the DNA level, the sequence is TGCGCCAGCAGCCAGGACAGGGGCAGGAACACTGAAGCTTTCTTT. It is translated as CASSQDRGRNTEAFF.